This TCR beta chain was observed in a study of blood T cell repertoires in COVID-19. About the research overall: Some COVID-19 samples were acute and others convalescent; all came from the United States, Italy and Spain.

This clone was seen only once. In the original processing: Estimation of nucleated cell counts was performed using reference gene primer amplification. Profiled with immunoSEQ multiplex PCR; TCRdb holds only in-frame clones, not every one. From that table come the V and J calls and clone size; the DNA was used to work out D and trimming. The data contain around 60,000 clones, 89% of them singletons. The CDR3 spans 17 residues. Germline CDR1 and CDR2: SGHVS and FNYEAQ. Trimming took 2 bases from V and 0 from J, leaving 13 bases between them. The clonotype originates from an older woman with active COVID-19. This chain uses TRBV7-6 with TRBJ1-4, with D unresolved. The sequenced material came from peripheral blood. The CDR3 reads CASSLTLRSSTNEKLFF. CDR3 in DNA: TGTGCCAGCAGCTTAACTTTACGGAGCTCAACTAATGAAAAACTGTTTTTT.